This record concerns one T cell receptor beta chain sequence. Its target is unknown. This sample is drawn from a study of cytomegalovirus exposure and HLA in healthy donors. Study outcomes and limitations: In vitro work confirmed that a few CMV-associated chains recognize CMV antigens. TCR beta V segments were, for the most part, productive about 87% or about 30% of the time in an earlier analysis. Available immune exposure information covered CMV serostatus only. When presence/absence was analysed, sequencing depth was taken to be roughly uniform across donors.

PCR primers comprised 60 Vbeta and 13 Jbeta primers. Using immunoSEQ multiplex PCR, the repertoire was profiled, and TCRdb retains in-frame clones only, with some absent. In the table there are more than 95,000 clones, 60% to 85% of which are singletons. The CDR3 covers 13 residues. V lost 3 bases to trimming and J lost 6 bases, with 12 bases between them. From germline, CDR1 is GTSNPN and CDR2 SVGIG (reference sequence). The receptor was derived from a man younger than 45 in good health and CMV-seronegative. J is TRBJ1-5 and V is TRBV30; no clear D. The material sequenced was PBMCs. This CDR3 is CAWSLGISQPQHF. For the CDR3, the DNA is TGTGCCTGGAGCCTAGGAATCAGTCAGCCCCAGCATTTT.